This TCR beta chain was sequenced in a study of cytomegalovirus exposure and HLA in healthy donors. Background on the study: The 90 to 150 validation repertoires matched the 500 to 750 first-cohort repertoires in platform, a later analysis reported.

Measured with immunoSEQ multiplex PCR; TCRdb has only the in-frame clones, and not every one. The data show 90,000 to 150,000 clones, roughly 84% seen once. The CDR3 is 13 amino acids. CDR1 is SGHTA and CDR2 is FQGTGA in the germline V gene. Between the trimmed V and J ends, which lost 1 base and 9 bases, there was a span of 10 bases. This clonotype originated in a woman aged 25 to 45 in good health and CMV-seronegative. The specimen sequenced was PBMCs. The chain uses TRBV7-3 and TRBJ2-1; D perhaps matches TRBD2 (6 bases). DNA for the CDR3: TGTGCCAGCAGCTTAAGGAGGGGCAGTGAGCAGTTCTTC. It is translated as CASSLRRGSEQFF. Full variable domain (rest looked up from reference TRBV7-3 and TRBJ2-1): GAGVSQTPSNKVTEKGKYVELRCDPISGHTALYWYRQSLGQGPEFLIYFQGTGAADDSGLPNDRFFAVRPEGSVSTLKIQRTERGDSAVYLCASSLRRGSEQFFGPGTRLTVL.